Sequencing of this T cell receptor beta chain was carried out in a study of cytomegalovirus exposure and HLA in healthy donors. Findings and caveats of the study: Among the sequence variants, a highly shared cluster was likely an artifact of sequencing.

Participants comprised healthy donors of bone marrow. This clone was seen a handful of times. The antigen is not known. This PCR relied on a set of 60 Vbeta primers and 13 Jbeta primers. Sequencing was performed with immunoSEQ multiplex PCR; in TCRdb, only in-frame clones are kept and a portion is missing. The repertoire consists of about 190,000 clones, with roughly 80% occurring once and the leading ten covering roughly 2%. This sequence originates from a woman under 40 in good health and CMV-seropositive. Input material: PBMCs.

CDR3 in DNA: TGTGCCAGCAGTGATACGCGGCCAGGAAGGGGTTATTTT. Translated: CASSDTRPGRGYF. V is TRBV2 and J is TRBJ2-3; the D gene is possibly TRBD1 (5 bases). The V gene lost 3 bases and the J gene lost 15 bases, with 19 bases spanning the gap. Per the germline V gene, CDR1 is SNHLY and CDR2 is FYNNEI. The CDR3 totals 13 residues.